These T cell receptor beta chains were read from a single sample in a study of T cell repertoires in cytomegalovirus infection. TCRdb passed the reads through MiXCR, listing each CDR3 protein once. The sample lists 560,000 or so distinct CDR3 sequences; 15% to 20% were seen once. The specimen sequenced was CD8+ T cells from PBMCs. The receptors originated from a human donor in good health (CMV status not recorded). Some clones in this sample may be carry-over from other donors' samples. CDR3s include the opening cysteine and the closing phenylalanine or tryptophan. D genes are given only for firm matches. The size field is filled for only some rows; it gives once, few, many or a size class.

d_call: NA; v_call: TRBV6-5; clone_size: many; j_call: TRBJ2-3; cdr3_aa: CASSRTNTDTQYF; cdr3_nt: TGTGCCAGCAGTCGGACTAACACAGATACGCAGTATTTT
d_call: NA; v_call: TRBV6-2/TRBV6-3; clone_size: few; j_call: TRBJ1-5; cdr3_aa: CASSPDSFYSNQPQHF; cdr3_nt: TGTGCCAGCAGCCCCGACAGTTTTTATAGCAATCAGCCCCAGCATTTT
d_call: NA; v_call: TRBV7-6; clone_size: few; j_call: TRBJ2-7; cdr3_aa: CASSLKQGSPYEQYF; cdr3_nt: TGTGCCAGCAGCCTTAAACAGGGATCCCCCTACGAGCAGTACTTC
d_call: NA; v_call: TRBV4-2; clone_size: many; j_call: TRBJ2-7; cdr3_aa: CASSQAGTAILAASYEQYF; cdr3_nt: TGTGCCAGCAGCCAAGCCGGCACCGCTATACTCGCCGCCTCCTACGAGCAGTACTTC
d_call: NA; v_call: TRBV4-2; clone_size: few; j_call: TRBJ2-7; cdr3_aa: CASSHRTAVSYEQYF; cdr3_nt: TGTGCCAGCAGCCACCGGACAGCGGTCTCCTACGAGCAGTACTTC
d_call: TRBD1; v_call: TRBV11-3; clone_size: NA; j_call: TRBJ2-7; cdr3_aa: CASSLDLGQGAGEQYF; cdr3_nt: TGTGCCAGCAGCTTAGATCTGGGACAGGGGGCAGGCGAGCAGTACTTC
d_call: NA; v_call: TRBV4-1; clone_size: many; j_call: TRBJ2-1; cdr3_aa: CASSQEVSVVVWYNEQFF; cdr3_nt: TGCGCCAGCAGCCAAGAAGTATCGGTTGTGGTGTGGTACAATGAGCAGTTCTTC
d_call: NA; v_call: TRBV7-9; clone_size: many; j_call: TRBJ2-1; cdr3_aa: CASSLPRTATNEQFF; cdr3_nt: TGTGCCAGCAGCCTCCCTCGGACAGCGACGAATGAGCAGTTCTTC
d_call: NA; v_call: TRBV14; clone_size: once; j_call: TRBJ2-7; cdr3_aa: CASSQKEGEQYF; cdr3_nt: TGTGCCAGCAGCCAAAAGGAGGGCGAGCAGTACTTC
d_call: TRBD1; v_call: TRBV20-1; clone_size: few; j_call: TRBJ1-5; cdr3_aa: CSARGDRGRDQPQHF; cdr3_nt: TGCAGTGCTAGAGGTGACAGGGGTAGAGATCAGCCCCAGCATTTT
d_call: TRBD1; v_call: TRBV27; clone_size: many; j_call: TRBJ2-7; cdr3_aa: CASSWGTGYEQYF; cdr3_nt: TGTGCCAGCAGTTGGGGGACAGGTTACGAGCAGTACTTC
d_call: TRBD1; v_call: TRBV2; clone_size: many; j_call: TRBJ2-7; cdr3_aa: CASWDRGYEQYF; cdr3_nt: TGTGCCAGCTGGGACAGGGGTTACGAGCAGTACTTC
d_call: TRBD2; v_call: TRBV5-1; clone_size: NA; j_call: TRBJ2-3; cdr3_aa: CASGYPGLAGEDTQYF; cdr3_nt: TGCGCCAGCGGATATCCGGGACTAGCGGGAGAAGATACGCAGTATTTT
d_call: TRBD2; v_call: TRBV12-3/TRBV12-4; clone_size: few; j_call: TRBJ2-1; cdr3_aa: CASTFTSGVFNEQFF; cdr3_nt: TGTGCCAGCACCTTCACTAGCGGGGTTTTTAATGAGCAGTTCTTC
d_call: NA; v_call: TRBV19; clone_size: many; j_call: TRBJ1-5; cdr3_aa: CASSSDLERENQPQHF; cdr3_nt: TGTGCCAGTAGTTCCGATTTGGAGCGCGAGAATCAGCCCCAGCATTTT
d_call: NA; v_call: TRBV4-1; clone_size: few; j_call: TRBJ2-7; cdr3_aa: CASSQSIEGPGGSYEQYF; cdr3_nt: TGCGCCAGCAGCCAATCAATTGAGGGGCCAGGGGGGTCCTACGAGCAGTACTTC
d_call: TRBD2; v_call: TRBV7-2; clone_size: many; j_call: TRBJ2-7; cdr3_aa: CASSLGELAGGRGEQYF; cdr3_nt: TGTGCCAGCAGCTTAGGCGAACTAGCGGGAGGGCGGGGCGAGCAGTACTTC
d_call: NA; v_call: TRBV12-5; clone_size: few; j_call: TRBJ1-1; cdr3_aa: CASGLETGNTEAFF; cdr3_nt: TGTGCTAGTGGTCTCGAGACAGGGAACACTGAAGCTTTCTTT
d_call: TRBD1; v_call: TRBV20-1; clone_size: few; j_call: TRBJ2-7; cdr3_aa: CSARDGTGVIEQYF; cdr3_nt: TGCAGTGCTAGAGATGGGACAGGGGTTATCGAGCAGTACTTC
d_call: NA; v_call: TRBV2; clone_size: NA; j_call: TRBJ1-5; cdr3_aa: CASRPRRSNQPQHF; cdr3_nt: TGTGCCAGCAGACCCCGCCGTAGCAATCAGCCCCAGCATTTT
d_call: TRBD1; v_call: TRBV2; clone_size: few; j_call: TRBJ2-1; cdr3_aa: CASRPRGTGVYNEQFF; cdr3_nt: TGTGCCAGCAGGCCTCGGGGGACAGGAGTTTACAATGAGCAGTTCTTC
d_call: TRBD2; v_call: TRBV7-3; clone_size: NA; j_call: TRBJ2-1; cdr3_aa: CASRSDGSGNNEQFF; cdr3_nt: TGTGCCAGCAGGTCCGATGGTAGCGGGAACAATGAGCAGTTCTTC
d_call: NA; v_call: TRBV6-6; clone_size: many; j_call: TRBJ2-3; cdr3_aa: CASSAHAAPSKDTQYF; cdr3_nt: TGTGCCAGCAGTGCCCACGCTGCCCCCTCTAAAGATACGCAGTATTTT
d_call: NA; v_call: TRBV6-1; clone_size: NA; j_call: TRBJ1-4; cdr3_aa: CASSDTERLGEKLFF; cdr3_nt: TGTGCCAGCAGTGACACGGAAAGGTTGGGGGAAAAACTGTTTTTT
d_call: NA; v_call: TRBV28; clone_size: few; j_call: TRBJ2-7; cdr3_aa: CASSPARGSINEQYF; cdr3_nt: TGTGCCAGCAGTCCCGCTCGTGGGAGTATCAACGAGCAGTACTTC
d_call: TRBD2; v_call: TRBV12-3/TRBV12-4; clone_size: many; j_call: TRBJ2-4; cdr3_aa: CASRLSGRSAKNIQYF; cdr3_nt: TGTGCCAGCAGGCTCAGCGGGAGGAGTGCCAAAAACATTCAGTACTTC
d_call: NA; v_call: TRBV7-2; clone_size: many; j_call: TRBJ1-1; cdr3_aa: CASSLAGVKHLNTEAFF; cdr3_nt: TGTGCCAGCAGCTTAGCGGGGGTTAAGCACCTGAACACTGAAGCTTTCTTT
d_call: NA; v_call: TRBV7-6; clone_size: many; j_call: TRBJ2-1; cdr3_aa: CASSLGRAGNEQFF; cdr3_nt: TGTGCCAGCAGCCTAGGGCGCGCGGGTAATGAGCAGTTCTTC
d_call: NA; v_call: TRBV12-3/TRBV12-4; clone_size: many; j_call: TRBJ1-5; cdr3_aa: CASSSQGDQPQHF; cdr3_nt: TGTGCCAGCAGTTCCCAGGGAGACCAGCCCCAGCATTTT
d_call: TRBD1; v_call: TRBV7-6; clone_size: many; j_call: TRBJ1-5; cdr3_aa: CASSRGGQNQPQHF; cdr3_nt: TGTGCCAGCAGCCGCGGGGGACAGAATCAGCCCCAGCATTTT
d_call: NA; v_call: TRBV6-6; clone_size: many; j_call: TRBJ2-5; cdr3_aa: CASSYSTYRTSPQETQYF; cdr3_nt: TGTGCCAGCAGTTACTCGACGTACCGGACGTCGCCGCAAGAGACCCAGTACTTC
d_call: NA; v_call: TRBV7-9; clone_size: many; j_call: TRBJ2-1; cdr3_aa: CASSLPRLGQSSYNEQFF; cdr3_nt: TGTGCCAGCAGCTTACCCCGACTAGGTCAAAGCTCCTACAATGAGCAGTTCTTC
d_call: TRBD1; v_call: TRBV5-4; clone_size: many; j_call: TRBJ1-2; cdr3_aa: CASSPPGQGDGYTF; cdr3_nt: TGTGCCAGCAGCCCCCCGGGACAGGGGGATGGCTACACCTTC
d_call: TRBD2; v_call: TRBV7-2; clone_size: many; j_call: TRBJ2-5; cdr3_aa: CASSSRLAGVETQYF; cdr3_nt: TGTGCCAGCAGCTCCAGACTAGCGGGGGTGGAGACCCAGTACTTC
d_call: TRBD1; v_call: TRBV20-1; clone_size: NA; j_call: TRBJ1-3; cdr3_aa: CSAREGQVGNTIYF; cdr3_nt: TGCAGTGCTAGAGAGGGACAGGTTGGAAACACCATATATTTT
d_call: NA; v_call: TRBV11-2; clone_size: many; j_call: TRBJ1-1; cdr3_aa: CASSPLPGWNTEAFF; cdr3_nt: TGTGCCAGCAGCCCGCTCCCAGGGTGGAACACTGAAGCTTTCTTT
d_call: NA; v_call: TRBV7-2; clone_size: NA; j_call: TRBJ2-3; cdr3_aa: CASSLTDKMDTKYF; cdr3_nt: TGTGCAAGCAGCTTAACGGACAAGATGGATACGAAGTATTTT
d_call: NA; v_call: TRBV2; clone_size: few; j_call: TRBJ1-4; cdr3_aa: CASGRGNEKLFF; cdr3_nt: TGTGCCAGCGGTAGGGGGAATGAAAAACTGTTTTTT
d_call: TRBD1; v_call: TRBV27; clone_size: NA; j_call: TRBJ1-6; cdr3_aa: CASRTGTGGSPLHF; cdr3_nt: TGTGCCAGCAGGACCGGGACAGGGGGCTCACCCCTCCACTTT
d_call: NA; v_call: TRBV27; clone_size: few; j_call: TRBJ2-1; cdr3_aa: CASSWGGPSEQFF; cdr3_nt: TGTGCCAGCAGTTGGGGGGGCCCCAGTGAGCAGTTCTTC
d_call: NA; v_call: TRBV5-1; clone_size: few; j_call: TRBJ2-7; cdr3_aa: CASSLGLGSEQYF; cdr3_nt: TGCGCCAGCAGCTTGGGGCTGGGGTCCGAGCAGTACTTC
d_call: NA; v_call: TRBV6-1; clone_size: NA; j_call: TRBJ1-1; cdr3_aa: CASGTENTEAFF; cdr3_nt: TGTGCCAGTGGGACGGAGAACACTGAAGCTTTCTTT
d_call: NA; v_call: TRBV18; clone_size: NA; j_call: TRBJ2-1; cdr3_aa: CASSQTGGGYNEQFF; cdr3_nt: TGTGCCAGCTCACAGACAGGTGGGGGTTACAATGAGCAGTTCTTC
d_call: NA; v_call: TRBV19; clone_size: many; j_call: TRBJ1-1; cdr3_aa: CASMRDLIGARGNTEAFF; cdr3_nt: TGTGCCAGTATGAGGGATCTAATCGGCGCCCGAGGGAACACTGAAGCTTTCTTT
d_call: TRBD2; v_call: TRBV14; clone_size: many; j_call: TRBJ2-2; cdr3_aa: CASSRMREAYTGELFF; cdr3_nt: TGTGCCAGCAGCCGAATGCGGGAGGCCTACACCGGGGAGCTGTTTTTT
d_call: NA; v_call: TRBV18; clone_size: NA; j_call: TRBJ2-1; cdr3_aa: CASSPSAGSYYNEQFF; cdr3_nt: TGTGCCAGCTCACCCTCCGCCGGCTCCTACTACAATGAGCAGTTCTTC
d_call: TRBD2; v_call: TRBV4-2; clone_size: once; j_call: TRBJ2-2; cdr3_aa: CASSHYITRTSGGGELFF; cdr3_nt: TGTGCCAGCAGCCATTATATAACACGGACTAGCGGGGGGGGGGAGCTGTTTTTT
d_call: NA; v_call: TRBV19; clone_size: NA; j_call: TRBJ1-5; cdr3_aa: CASAWSFNSNQPQHF; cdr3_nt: TGTGCCAGTGCCTGGAGCTTTAATAGCAATCAGCCCCAGCATTTT
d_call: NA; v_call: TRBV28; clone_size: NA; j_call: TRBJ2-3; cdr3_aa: CASCIAGTDTQYF; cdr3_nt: TGTGCCAGTTGTATAGCGGGCACAGATACGCAGTATTTT
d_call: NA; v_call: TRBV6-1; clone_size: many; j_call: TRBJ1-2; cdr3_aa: CALGPVIHRAYGYTF; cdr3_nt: TGTGCCTTAGGTCCCGTAATTCACAGGGCTTATGGCTACACCTTC
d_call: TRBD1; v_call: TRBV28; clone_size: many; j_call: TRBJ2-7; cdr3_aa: CASTLSIDRGYEQYF; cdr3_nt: TGTGCCAGCACCCTATCCATTGACAGGGGCTACGAGCAGTACTTC
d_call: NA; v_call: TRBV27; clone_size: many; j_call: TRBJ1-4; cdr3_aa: CASSLTGRGLNEKLFF; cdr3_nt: TGTGCCAGCAGTCTCACAGGGAGAGGGTTGAATGAAAAACTGTTTTTT
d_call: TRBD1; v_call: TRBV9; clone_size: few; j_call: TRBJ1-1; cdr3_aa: CASSTQGGDTEAFF; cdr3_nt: TGTGCCAGCAGCACCCAGGGGGGAGACACTGAAGCTTTCTTT
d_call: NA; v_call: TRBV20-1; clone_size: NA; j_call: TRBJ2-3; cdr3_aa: CSARAPGTTTDTQYF; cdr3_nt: TGCAGTGCTAGGGCCCCGGGGACGACCACAGATACGCAGTATTTT
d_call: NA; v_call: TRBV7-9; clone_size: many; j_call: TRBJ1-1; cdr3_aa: CASSLAATANTEAFF; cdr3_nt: TGTGCCAGCAGCTTAGCAGCCACCGCGAACACTGAAGCTTTCTTT
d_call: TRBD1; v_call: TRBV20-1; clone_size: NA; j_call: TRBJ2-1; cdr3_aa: CSARPNQGASYNEQFF; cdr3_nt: TGCAGTGCTCGGCCCAACCAGGGGGCCTCCTACAATGAGCAGTTCTTC
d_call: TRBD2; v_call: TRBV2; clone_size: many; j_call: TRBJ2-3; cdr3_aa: CASPRGAGVWTDTQYF; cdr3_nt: TGTGCCAGCCCGAGAGGAGCGGGAGTTTGGACAGATACGCAGTATTTT
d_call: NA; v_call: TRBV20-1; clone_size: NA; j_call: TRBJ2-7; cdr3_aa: CSARPWTETYEQYF; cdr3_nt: TGCAGTGCTAGACCCTGGACGGAGACCTACGAGCAGTACTTC